Below, 8 T cell receptor beta chains from the same sample are listed, as sequenced in a study of shared clonotypes between healthy human individuals. Produced via immunoSEQ multiplex PCR; TCRdb's table is partial and in-frame only. There are just over 2,000,000 clones in the sample; 90% to 95% occur only once, and around 0.13% lies in the top ten. The specimen was naive CD4+ T cells sorted from blood. Noted subset: CD45RA+ positively selected. Receptor source: a man younger than 35 in good health.

The rearrangement links TRBV28 to TRBJ2-3; 7 bases map to TRBD2. After removal of 5 bases from V and 4 bases from J, the junction contained 6 bases not matched to a gene. The CDR3 has 14 residues. The germline V gene encodes CDR1 MDHEN and CDR2 SYDVKM. The chain's CDR3 is CASSPSGGPDTQYF. DNA for the CDR3: TGTGCCAGCAGTCCCTCGGGGGGACCAGATACGCAGTATTTT.

This rearrangement joins TRBV10-3 to TRBJ2-1; no clear D. Germline lookup yields CDR1 ENHRY and CDR2 SYGVKD. The V end lost 3 bases, the J end lost 2 bases, and 8 bases lay between the germline ends. The CDR3 is 14 amino acids. The CDR3 nucleotides are TGTGCCATCAGTGAAGAGACGACCTACAATGAGCAGTTCTTC. Protein product: CAISEETTYNEQFF.

This chain links TRBV6-1 with TRBJ1-1; D is perhaps TRBD1 (6 bases). The germline V and J ends were trimmed by 7 bases and 4 bases, with 13 bases remaining between them. The germline gives CDR1 MNHNS, CDR2 SASEGT. The CDR3 runs to 13 residues. This chain's CDR3 is CASKGGIGTEAFF. The CDR3 region has the DNA TGTGCCAGCAAAGGGGGTATTGGCACTGAAGCTTTCTTT.

Only one count was recorded for this clone. The genes are TRBV28 and TRBJ2-7; D is possibly TRBD1 (6 bases). The CDR3 spans 14 residues. Germline CDR1 is MDHEN and CDR2 is SYDVKM. The V and J ends lost 6 bases and 2 bases respectively, with 14 bases between them. The CDR3: CASSSGTIAYEQYF. The CDR3 nucleotides read TGTGCCAGCAGCTCCGGGACAATTGCCTACGAGCAGTACTTC.

The chain recombines TRBV25-1 with TRBJ1-6, with unresolved D. The germline V gene encodes CDR1 MGHDK and CDR2 SYGVNS. CDR3 length: 15 amino acids. V was trimmed by 5 bases and J by 2 bases, leaving 10 bases between them. The CDR3 protein is CASSTPDPYNSPLHF. For the CDR3, the DNA is TGTGCCAGCAGTACCCCCGACCCCTATAATTCACCCCTCCACTTT.

The chain combines TRBV10-3 with TRBJ2-1; possibly TRBD2 for D (6 bases). The CDR3 runs to 15 residues. V was pared by 10 bases and J by 0 bases, with 16 bases between. Germline lookup yields CDR1 ENHRY and CDR2 SYGVKD. The CDR3 loop reads CATTGGPSSYNEQFF. CDR3 nucleotides: TGTGCCACCACCGGGGGACCGAGCTCCTACAATGAGCAGTTCTTC.

V is TRBV5-4 and J is TRBJ2-5; 8 nucleotides align to TRBD1. Per germline, CDR1 SGHNT and CDR2 YYREEE (reference sequence). The trim removed 4 bases at V and 2 bases at J, leaving 7 bases unmatched. The CDR3 contains 15 residues. The CDR3 bases are TGTGCCAGCAGCCGCGGACAGGGACCACAAGAGACCCAGTACTTC. It codes for CASSRGQGPQETQYF.

The chain joins TRBV5-4 to TRBJ1-1; D unresolved. The CDR3 is made up of 15 amino acids. Between the trimmed V and J ends, which lost 4 bases and 3 bases, there was a span of 16 bases. Per the germline V gene, CDR1 is SGHNT and CDR2 is YYREEE (reference sequence). In DNA, the CDR3 is TGTGCCAGCAGCCGTACTCACGTTGGGGACACTGAAGCTTTCTTT. This encodes CASSRTHVGDTEAFF.